This T cell receptor beta chain was captured by sequencing in a study of blood T cell repertoires in COVID-19. The germline V gene has CDR1 MNHNY and CDR2 SVGAGI (reference sequence). Trimming pared 5 bases from V and 3 bases from J, leaving 10 bases between. This CDR3 is 13 amino acids long. This clone came up once. This table comes from immunoSEQ multiplex PCR, and its TCRdb copy is limited to in-frame clones, with some not included. The sample consists of about 200,000 clones, about 85% of them appearing once. The source material was peripheral blood. This receptor was taken from a man aged 60 to 69 with COVID-19, enrolled during active disease. V and J are TRBV6-6 and TRBJ1-1, with D maybe TRBD1 (5 bases). In nucleotides, the CDR3 is TGTGCCAGCAGTACGACAGTTCACACTGAAGCTTTCTTT. Amino acids: CASSTTVHTEAFF.